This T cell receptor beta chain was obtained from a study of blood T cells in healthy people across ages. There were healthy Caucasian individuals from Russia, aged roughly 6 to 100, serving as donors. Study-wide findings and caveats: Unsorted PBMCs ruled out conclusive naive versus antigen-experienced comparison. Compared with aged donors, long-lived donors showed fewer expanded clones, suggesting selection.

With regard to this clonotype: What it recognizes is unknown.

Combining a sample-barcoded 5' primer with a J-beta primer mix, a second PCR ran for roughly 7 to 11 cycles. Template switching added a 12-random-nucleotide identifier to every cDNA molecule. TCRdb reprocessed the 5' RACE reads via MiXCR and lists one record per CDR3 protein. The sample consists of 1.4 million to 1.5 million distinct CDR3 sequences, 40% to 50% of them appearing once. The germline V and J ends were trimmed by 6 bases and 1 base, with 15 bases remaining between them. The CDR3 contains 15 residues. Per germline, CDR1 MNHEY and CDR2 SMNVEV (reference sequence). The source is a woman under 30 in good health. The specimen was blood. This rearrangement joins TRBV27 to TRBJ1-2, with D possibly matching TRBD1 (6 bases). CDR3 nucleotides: TGTGCCAGCAGCTCACGGGGGCCTAATAACTATGGCTACACCTTC. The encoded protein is CASSSRGPNNYGYTF.